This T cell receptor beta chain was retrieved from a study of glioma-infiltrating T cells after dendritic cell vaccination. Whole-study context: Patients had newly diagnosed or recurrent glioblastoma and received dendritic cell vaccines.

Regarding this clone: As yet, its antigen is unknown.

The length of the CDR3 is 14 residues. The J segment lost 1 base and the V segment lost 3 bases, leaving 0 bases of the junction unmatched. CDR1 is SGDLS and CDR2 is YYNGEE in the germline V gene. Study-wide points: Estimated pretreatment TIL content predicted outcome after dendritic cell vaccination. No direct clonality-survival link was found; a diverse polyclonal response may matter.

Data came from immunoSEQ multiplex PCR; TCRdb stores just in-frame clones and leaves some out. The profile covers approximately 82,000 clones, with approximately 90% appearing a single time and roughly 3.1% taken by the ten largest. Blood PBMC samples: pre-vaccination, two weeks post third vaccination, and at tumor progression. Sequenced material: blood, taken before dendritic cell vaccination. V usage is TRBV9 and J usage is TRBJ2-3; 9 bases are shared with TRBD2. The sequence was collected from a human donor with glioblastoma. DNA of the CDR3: TGTGCCAGCAGCGGACTAGCGGGCACAGATACGCAGTATTTT. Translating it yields CASSGLAGTDTQYF. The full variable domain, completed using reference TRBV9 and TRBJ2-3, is DSGVTQTPKHLITATGQRVTLRCSPRSGDLSVYWYQQSLDQGLQFLIQYYNGEERAKGNILERFSAQQFPDLHSELNLSSLELGDSALYFCASSGLAGTDTQYFGPGTRLTVL.